The TCR beta chain under discussion was sequenced for a study of OX40 agonist ivuxolimab in advanced cancers. This CDR3 has 16 amino acids. Unmatched junction bases numbered 3, after V lost 1 base and J lost 4 bases. Per the germline V gene, CDR1 is KGHSH and CDR2 is LQKENI. TCRdb keeps only in-frame clones here, not all; method: immunoSEQ multiplex PCR. The sample records some 69,000 clones, 75% to 95% being singletons. The chain joins TRBV18 to TRBJ2-2, with 10 bases lining up with TRBD2. This sequence originates from an adult with an advanced solid tumor such as melanoma, head and neck, liver or kidney cancer. Sample: CD4+ or CD8+ T cells sorted from blood, taken in a trial of the OX40 agonist ivuxolimab. In nucleotides, the CDR3 is TGTGCCAGCTCACCACTCGCTAGCGGGGGCACCGGGGAGCTGTTTTTT. This translates into CASSPLASGGTGELFF.